Below are 9 T cell receptor beta chains sequenced from a single sample in a study of OX40 agonist ivuxolimab in advanced cancers. The assay was immunoSEQ multiplex PCR, and TCRdb's table has in-frame clones only and misses some. The sample contains more than 65,000 clones, 70% to 90% of which appear only once. The specimen was CD4+ or CD8+ T cells sorted from blood, collected in a trial of the OX40 agonist ivuxolimab. Receptors originate from an adult with an advanced solid tumor such as melanoma, head and neck, liver or kidney cancer.

The rearrangement joins TRBV2 to TRBJ1-1; no firm D call. Germline V gene data show CDR1 as SNHLY and CDR2 as FYNNEI. V was cut by 6 bases and J by 4 bases, with 6 bases left in between. There are 11 residues in the CDR3. CDR3 nucleotide sequence: TGTGCCAGCAGATACAGCACTGAAGCTTTCTTT. It specifies CASRYSTEAFF.

The chain uses TRBV5-6 and TRBJ1-2; 7 bases are shared with TRBD1. This CDR3 is 14 amino acids long. J gave up 4 bases and V 1 base, and 4 bases lay outside the gene matches. Germline assignment: CDR1 SGHDT and CDR2 YYEEEE. The CDR3 nucleotides are TGTGCCAGCAGCTTGTTGGGACAGAGCTATGGCTACACCTTC. Translating it yields CASSLLGQSYGYTF.

This chain joins TRBV7-2 and TRBJ2-2, with a possible D match to TRBD2 (7 bases). The length of the CDR3 is 14 residues. V was cut by 1 base and J by 12 bases, with 15 bases left in between. CDR1 and CDR2 from the germline V gene are SGHTA and FQGNSA. The CDR3 nucleotides read TGTGCCAGCAGCTTAGTGAAGGGGGGGCAGAAGCTGTTTTTT. Its protein is CASSLVKGGQKLFF. The full variable domain, rest sourced from reference TRBV7-2 and TRBJ2-2, is GAGVSQSPSNKVTEKGKDVELRCDPISGHTALYWYRQSLGQGLEFLIYFQGNSAPDKSGLPSDRFSAERTGGSVSTLTIQRTQQEDSAVYLCASSLVKGGQKLFFGEGSRLTVL.

This chain joins TRBV11-3 and TRBJ2-5; D perhaps matches TRBD2 (5 bases). V lost 1 base and J 3 bases, leaving 15 bases between the germline ends. The germline V gene encodes CDR1 SGHNT and CDR2 YENEEA. The CDR3 consists of 16 residues. This CDR3 reads CASSLGARTEEETQYF. For the CDR3, the DNA is TGTGCCAGCAGCTTAGGTGCCAGGACGGAGGAAGAGACCCAGTACTTC.

The rearrangement joins TRBV18 to TRBJ1-2; the D gene is possibly TRBD1 (6 bases). CDR3 size: 16 residues. V was clipped by 3 bases and J by 4 bases, with 18 bases between them. Germline V gene data show CDR1 as KGHSH and CDR2 as LQKENI. The CDR3 nucleotides are TGTGCCAGCTCACCCGCTGAAACAGGGAGCCGCTATGGCTACACCTTC. It yields the protein CASSPAETGSRYGYTF.

The rearrangement links TRBV5-1 to TRBJ2-3; no firm D call. From germline, CDR1 is SGHRS and CDR2 YFSETQ. V lost 5 bases, J lost 0 bases, and 4 bases lay in between. This CDR3 is 12 amino acids long. The CDR3 nucleotides are TGCGCCAGCAGTGGGAGCACAGATACGCAGTATTTT. It yields the protein CASSGSTDTQYF.

The V gene is TRBV5-6, the J gene TRBJ1-5; D is uncertain. The CDR3 length is 13 residues. CDR1 is SGHDT, CDR2 YYEEEE, per germline. Trimming pared 4 bases from V and 4 bases from J, leaving 9 bases between. The CDR3 coding sequence is TGTGCCAGCAGCCCAGGCAGGAATCAGCCCCAGCATTTT. Amino acids: CASSPGRNQPQHF.

This rearrangement joins TRBV6-1 to TRBJ2-5; 8 bases fit TRBD2. This CDR3 comprises 14 residues. With 6 bases clipped from V and 5 bases from J, the junction kept 8 bases outside the gene matches. The germline V gene has CDR1 MNHNS and CDR2 SASEGT. The CDR3 sequence is CASRTAGGSETQYF. The CDR3 bases are TGTGCCAGCAGGACGGCGGGGGGCTCGGAGACCCAGTACTTC.

The chain links TRBV5-1 to TRBJ1-6; D is undetermined. From germline, CDR1 is SGHRS and CDR2 YFSETQ. V gave up 0 bases and J gave up 0 bases, with 10 bases separating them. The CDR3 covers 17 residues. The CDR3 region has the DNA TGCGCCAGCAGCTTGGTTCCCGATAGCTCCTATAATTCACCCCTCCACTTT. Its translation: CASSLVPDSSYNSPLHF.